Detailed here is one TCR beta chain. The antigen is unknown. Second-dose intervals of approximately 4 or approximately 12 weeks were pooled. This sample is drawn from a study of T cell responses to AZD1222 COVID-19 vaccine. The germline V gene encodes CDR1 SGDLS and CDR2 YYNGEE. V lost 0 bases and J 1 base, leaving 7 bases between the germline ends. The CDR3 is 14 residues long. TCRdb's copy holds only in-frame clones and misses some; the assay was immunoSEQ multiplex PCR. The data hold hundreds of thousands of clones, with 85% to 95% observed a single time. Study-level findings and limits: Scientists sampled the repertoires only once the peak T cell response had passed. Spike-specific TCR breadth and depth grew following two AZD1222 doses.

The receptor was isolated from an adult who received the AZD1222 COVID-19 vaccine. The sample in question was peripheral blood, obtained 28 days after the second AZD1222 dose. The J gene is TRBJ1-1, the V gene TRBV9; D is unresolved. The CDR3 nucleotides read TGTGCCAGCAGCGTAGGAGGGTGGAACACTGAAGCTTTCTTT. Its translation: CASSVGGWNTEAFF.